This TCR beta chain is drawn from a study of blood T cells in healthy people across ages. The individuals who served as donors were healthy Caucasians living in Russia, aged about 6 to 100. Every sample had a minimum of 6 million PBMCs isolated. Study-level points and caveats: Changes in expanded clonotypes were possibly confounded, as the CMV status of donors was unknown.

Through a sample-barcoded 5' primer and a J-beta primer mix, a second PCR was run for roughly 7 to 12 cycles. Every single cDNA molecule received a tag from a template-switch adaptor with 12 random nucleotides. TCRdb reanalysed the 5' RACE reads using MiXCR and keeps one entry per CDR3 protein. This table has around 1,500,000 distinct CDR3 sequences, roughly 45% appearing once. Germline values: CDR1 KGHDR, CDR2 SFDVKD. The CDR3 extends over 16 amino acids. After removal of 5 bases from V and 11 bases from J, the junction contained 16 bases not matched to a gene. Remarks on this clonotype: As yet, its antigen is unknown.

V usage is TRBV24-1 and J usage is TRBJ2-5; TRBD2 agrees at 10 bases. This TCR derives from a young woman in good health. The sample consisted of blood. The chain's CDR3 is CATSGVSLAGASEQYF. DNA of the CDR3: TGTGCCACCAGTGGAGTGAGTCTAGCGGGAGCCAGTGAGCAGTACTTC.